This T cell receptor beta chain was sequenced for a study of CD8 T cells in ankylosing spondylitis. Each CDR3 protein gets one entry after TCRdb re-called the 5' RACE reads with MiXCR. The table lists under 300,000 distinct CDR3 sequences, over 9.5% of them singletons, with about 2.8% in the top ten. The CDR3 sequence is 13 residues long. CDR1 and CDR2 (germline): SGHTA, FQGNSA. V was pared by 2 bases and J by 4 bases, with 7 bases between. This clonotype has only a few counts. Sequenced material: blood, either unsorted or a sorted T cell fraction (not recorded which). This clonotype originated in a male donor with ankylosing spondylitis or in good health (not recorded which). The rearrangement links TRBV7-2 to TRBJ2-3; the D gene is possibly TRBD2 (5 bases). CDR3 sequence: CASSLKGADTQYF. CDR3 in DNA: TGTGCCAGCAGCTTAAAGGGAGCAGATACGCAGTATTTT.